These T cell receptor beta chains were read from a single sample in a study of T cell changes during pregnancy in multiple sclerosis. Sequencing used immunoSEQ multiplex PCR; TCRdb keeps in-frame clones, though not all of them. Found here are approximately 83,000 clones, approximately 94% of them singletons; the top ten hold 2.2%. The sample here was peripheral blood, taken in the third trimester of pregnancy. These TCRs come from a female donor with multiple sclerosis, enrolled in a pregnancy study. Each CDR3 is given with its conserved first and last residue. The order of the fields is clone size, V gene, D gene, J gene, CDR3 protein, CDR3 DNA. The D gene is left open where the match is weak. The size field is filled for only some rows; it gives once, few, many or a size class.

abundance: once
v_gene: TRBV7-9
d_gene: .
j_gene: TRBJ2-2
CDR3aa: CASSLSSSRVGELFF
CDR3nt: TGTGCCAGCAGCCTATCCAGTAGTCGGGTGGGGGAGCTGTTTTTT

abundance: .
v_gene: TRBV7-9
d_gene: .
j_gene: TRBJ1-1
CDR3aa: CASSGNRSWVTEAFF
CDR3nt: TGTGCCAGCAGCGGTAACAGGAGTTGGGTCACTGAAGCTTTCTTT

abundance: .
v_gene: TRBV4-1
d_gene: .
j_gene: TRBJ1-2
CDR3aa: CASSQDLASYGYTF
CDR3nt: TGCGCCAGCAGCCAAGATCTTGCCAGCTATGGCTACACCTTC

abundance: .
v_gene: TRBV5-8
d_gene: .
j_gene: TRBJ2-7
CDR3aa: CASTSQGREQYF
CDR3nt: TGTGCCAGCACCTCTCAGGGGCGCGAGCAGTACTTC

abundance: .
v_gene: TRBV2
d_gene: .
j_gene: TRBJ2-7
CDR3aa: CASRGDTYEQYF
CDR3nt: TGTGCCAGCAGGGGGGACACATACGAGCAGTACTTC

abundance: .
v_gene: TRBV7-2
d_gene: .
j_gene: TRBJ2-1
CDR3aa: CASTLNPGPSDNEQFF
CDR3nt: TGTGCCAGCACCCTAAACCCGGGACCTAGCGACAATGAGCAGTTCTTC

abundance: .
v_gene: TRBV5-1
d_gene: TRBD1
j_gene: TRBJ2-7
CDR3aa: CASSYGTGSPYEQYF
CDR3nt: TGCGCCAGCAGTTACGGGACAGGGAGCCCCTACGAGCAGTACTTC

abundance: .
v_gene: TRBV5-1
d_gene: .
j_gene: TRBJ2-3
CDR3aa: CASSLRELTDTQYF
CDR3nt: TGCGCCAGCAGCCTCAGGGAACTCACAGATACGCAGTATTTT

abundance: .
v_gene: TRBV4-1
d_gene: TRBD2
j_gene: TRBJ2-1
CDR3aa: CASSPRGSGRAWDEQFF
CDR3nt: TGCGCCAGCAGCCCCCGGGGTAGCGGGAGGGCCTGGGATGAGCAGTTCTTC

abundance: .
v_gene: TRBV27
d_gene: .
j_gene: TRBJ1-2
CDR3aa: CASREVGSYGYTF
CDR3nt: TGTGCCAGCAGGGAGGTTGGGAGCTATGGCTACACCTTC

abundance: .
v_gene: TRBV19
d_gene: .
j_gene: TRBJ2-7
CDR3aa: CASSKGTFYEQYF
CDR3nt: TGTGCCAGTAGTAAAGGGACTTTCTACGAGCAGTACTTC

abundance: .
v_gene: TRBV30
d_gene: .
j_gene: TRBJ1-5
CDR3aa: CAWSGGRGQPQHF
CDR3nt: TGTGCCTGGAGCGGGGGGCGCGGTCAGCCCCAGCATTTT

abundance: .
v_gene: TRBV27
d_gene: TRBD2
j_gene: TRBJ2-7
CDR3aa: CASSFSGLADSYEQYF
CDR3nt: TGTGCCAGCAGTTTTTCGGGACTAGCGGACTCCTACGAGCAGTACTTC

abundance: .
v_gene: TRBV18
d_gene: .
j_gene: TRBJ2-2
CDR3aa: CASSPPTRGTGELFF
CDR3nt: TGTGCCAGCTCTCCGCCCACCAGGGGAACCGGGGAGCTGTTTTTT

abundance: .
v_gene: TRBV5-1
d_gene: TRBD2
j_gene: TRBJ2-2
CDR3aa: CASSLREVTGELFF
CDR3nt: TGCGCCAGCAGCTTGCGGGAGGTCACCGGGGAGCTGTTTTTT

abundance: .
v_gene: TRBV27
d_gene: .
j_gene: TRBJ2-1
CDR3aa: CASSLLRRSYNEQFF
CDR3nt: TGTGCCAGCAGTTTGCTCAGGAGGTCCTACAATGAGCAGTTCTTC

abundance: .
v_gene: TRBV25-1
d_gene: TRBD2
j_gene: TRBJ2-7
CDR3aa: CASSSLPRASGIYEQYF
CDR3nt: TGTGCCAGCAGTTCTCTCCCGCGGGCTAGCGGGATCTACGAGCAGTACTTC

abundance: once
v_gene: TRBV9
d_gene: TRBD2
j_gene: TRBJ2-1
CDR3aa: CASSRSGSFDEQFF
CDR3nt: TGTGCCAGCAGTAGAAGCGGGAGTTTCGATGAGCAGTTCTTC

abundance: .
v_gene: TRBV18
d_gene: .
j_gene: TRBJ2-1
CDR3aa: CASSAGIVYNEQFF
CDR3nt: TGTGCCAGCTCCGCAGGGATAGTTTACAATGAGCAGTTCTTC

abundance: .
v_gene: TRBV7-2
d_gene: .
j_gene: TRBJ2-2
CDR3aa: CASSGQGLTGELFF
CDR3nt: TGTGCCAGCAGCGGGCAGGGCTTGACCGGGGAGCTGTTTTTT

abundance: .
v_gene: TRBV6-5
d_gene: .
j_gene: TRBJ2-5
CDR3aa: CACHRGFQETQYF
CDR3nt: TGTGCCTGCCACCGGGGGTTTCAAGAGACCCAGTACTTC

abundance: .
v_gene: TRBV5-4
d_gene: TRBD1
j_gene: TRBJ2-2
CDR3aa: CASSLPDRVNTGELFF
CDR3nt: TGTGCCAGCAGCTTGCCGGACAGGGTGAACACCGGGGAGCTGTTTTTT

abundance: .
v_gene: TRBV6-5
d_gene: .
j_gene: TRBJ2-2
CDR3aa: CASSGGNTGELFF
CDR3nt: TGTGCCAGCAGCGGGGGGAACACCGGGGAGCTGTTTTTT

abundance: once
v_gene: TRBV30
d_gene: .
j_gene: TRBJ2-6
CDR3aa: CAWSRQISGANVLTF
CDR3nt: TGTGCCTGGAGTAGACAAATCTCTGGGGCCAACGTCCTGACTTTC

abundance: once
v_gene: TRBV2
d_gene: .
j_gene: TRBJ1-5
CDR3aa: CASSDQGLGNQPQHF
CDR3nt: TGTGCCAGCAGTGATCAGGGGCTTGGCAATCAGCCCCAGCATTTT

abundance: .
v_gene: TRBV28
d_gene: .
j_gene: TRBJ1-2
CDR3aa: CASRRNRAGGYTF
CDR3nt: TGTGCCAGCAGACGCAACAGGGCGGGTGGCTACACCTTC

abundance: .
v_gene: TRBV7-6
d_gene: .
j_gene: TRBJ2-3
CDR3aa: CASSLVSDTQYF
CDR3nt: TGTGCCAGCAGCTTAGTATCAGATACGCAGTATTTT

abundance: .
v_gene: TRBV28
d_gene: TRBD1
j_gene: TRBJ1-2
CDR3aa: CATGGEGARGYTF
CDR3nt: TGTGCCACGGGGGGGGAGGGGGCACGTGGCTACACCTTC

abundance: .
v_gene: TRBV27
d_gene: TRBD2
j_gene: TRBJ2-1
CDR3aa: CASSPRTSGSYEQFF
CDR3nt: TGTGCCAGCAGTCCGCGGACTAGCGGGAGCTATGAGCAGTTCTTC

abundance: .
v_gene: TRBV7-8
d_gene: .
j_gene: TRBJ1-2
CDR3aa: CASSLARQGKGGYTF
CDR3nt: TGTGCCAGCAGCTTAGCTCGGCAGGGGAAGGGGGGCTACACCTTC

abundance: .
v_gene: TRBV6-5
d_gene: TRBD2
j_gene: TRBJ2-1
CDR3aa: CASSSGLAAAGNEQFF
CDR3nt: TGTGCCAGCAGTTCAGGACTAGCGGCCGCCGGGAATGAGCAGTTCTTC

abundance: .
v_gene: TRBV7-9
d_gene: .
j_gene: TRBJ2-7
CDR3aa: CASSLPQVYEQYF
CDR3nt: TGTGCCAGCAGCCTCCCTCAGGTATACGAGCAGTACTTC

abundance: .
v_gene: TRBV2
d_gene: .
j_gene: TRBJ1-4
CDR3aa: CASNLGVVNEKLFF
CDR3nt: TGTGCCAGCAACCTAGGGGTGGTTAATGAAAAACTGTTTTTT

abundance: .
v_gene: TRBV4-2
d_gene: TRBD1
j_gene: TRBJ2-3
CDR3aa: CASSHGQGSTDTQYF
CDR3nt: TGTGCCAGCAGCCACGGACAGGGGAGCACAGATACGCAGTATTTT

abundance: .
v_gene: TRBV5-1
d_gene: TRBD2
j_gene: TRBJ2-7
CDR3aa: CASSLSGKSSYEQYF
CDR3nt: TGCGCCAGCAGCCTCAGCGGGAAGAGCTCCTACGAGCAGTACTTC

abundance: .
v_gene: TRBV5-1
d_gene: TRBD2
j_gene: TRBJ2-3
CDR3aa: CASSLAVLATPTTSTDTQYF
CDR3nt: TGCGCCAGCAGCCTAGCGGTACTAGCGACCCCCACAACCAGCACAGATACGCAGTATTTT

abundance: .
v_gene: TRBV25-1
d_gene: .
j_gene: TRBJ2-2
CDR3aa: CASSESTRNTGELFF
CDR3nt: TGTGCCAGCAGTGAATCCACTAGGAACACCGGGGAGCTGTTTTTT

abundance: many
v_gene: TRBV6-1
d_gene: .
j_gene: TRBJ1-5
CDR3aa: CASTAAGGSQPQHF
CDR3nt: TGTGCCAGCACCGCGGCTGGGGGGAGTCAGCCCCAGCATTTT

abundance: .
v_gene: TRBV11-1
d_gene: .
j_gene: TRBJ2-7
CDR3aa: CASSLGPVMSYEQYF
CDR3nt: TGTGCCAGCAGCCTGGGGCCAGTGATGTCCTACGAGCAGTACTTC

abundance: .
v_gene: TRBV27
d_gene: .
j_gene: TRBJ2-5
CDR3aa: CASSALGLETQYF
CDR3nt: TGTGCCAGCTCCGCCTTGGGCCTAGAGACCCAGTACTTC

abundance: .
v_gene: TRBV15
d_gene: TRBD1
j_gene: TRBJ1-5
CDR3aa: CATSRDRGRWADQPQHF
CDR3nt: TGTGCCACCAGCAGGGACAGGGGGCGGTGGGCTGATCAGCCCCAGCATTTT

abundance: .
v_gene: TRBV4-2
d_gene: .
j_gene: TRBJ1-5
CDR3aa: CASSQVADSNQPQHF
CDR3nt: TGTGCCAGCAGCCAAGTAGCCGACAGCAATCAGCCCCAGCATTTT

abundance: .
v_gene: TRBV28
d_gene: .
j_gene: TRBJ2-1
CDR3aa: CASSLGTGYNEQFF
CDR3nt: TGTGCCAGCAGTTTGGGAACAGGGTACAATGAGCAGTTCTTC

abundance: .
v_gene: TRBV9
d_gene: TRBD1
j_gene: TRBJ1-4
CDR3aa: CASRGPGQGRATNEKLFF
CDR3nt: TGTGCCAGCAGAGGGCCGGGACAGGGGCGCGCAACTAATGAAAAACTGTTTTTT

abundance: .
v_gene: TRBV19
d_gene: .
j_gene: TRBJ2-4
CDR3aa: CASSSDRDSGDIQYF
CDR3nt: TGTGCCAGTAGTTCTGACCGGGACTCCGGGGACATTCAGTACTTC